Shown below are 3 T cell receptor beta chains from a single sample sequenced in a study of blood T cell repertoires in COVID-19. Profiled with immunoSEQ multiplex PCR; TCRdb holds only in-frame clones, not every one. Of approximately 94,000 clones listed, more than 85% are singletons. The source material was peripheral blood. Receptors were obtained from a man aged 50 to 60 with active COVID-19.

This chain links TRBV6-1 with TRBJ2-7; D not resolved. Germline lookup yields CDR1 MNHNS and CDR2 SASEGT. The germline V and J ends were trimmed by 2 bases and 2 bases, with 4 bases remaining between them. This CDR3 region has 12 residues. This CDR3 reads CASSENTYEQYV. The CDR3 DNA reads TGTGCCAGCAGTGAAAATACCTACGAGCAGTACGTC.

The chain employs TRBV4-1 and TRBJ2-3; the D gene is possibly TRBD1 (6 bases). V dropped 0 bases and J dropped 2 bases, with 15 bases sitting between them. The CDR3 length is 17 residues. CDR1 and CDR2 from the germline V gene are MGHRA and YSYEKL. The CDR3 nucleotides read TGCGCCAGCAGCCAAGATGGGATAGGGACATACACAGATACGCAGTATTTT. Protein product: CASSQDGIGTYTDTQYF.

A note on this clone: At one boundary the junction diverges from the germline segment, which might be a read error. The V gene is TRBV2, the J gene TRBJ2-1; tentative D call: TRBD1 (5 bases). The CDR3 covers 13 residues. CDR1 is SNHLY, CDR2 FYNNEI, per germline. The CDR3: CASSEYLGRHQLF. In DNA, the CDR3 is TGTGCCAGCAGTGAATATCTGGGGCGGCATCAACTCTTC.